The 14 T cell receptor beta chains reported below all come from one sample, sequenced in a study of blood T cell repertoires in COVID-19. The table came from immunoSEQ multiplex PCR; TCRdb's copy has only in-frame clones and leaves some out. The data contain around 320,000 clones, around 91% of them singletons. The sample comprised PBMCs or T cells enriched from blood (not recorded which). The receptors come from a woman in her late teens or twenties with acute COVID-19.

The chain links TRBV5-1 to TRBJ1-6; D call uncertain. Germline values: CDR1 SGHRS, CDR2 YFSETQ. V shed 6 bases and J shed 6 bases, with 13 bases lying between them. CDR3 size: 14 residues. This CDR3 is CASKVWSVNSPLHF. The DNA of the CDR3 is TGCGCCAGCAAGGTTTGGAGTGTTAATTCACCCCTCCACTTT.

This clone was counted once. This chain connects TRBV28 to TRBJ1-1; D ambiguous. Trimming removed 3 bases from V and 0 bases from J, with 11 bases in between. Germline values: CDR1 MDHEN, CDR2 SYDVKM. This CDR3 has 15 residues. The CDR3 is CASSLRALMNTEAFF. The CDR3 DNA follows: TGTGCCAGCAGTTTGAGGGCCCTGATGAACACTGAAGCTTTCTTT.

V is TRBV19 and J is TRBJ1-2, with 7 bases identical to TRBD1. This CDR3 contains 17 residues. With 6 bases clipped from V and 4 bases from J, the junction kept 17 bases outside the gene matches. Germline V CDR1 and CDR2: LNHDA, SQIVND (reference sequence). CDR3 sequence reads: CASSPLGTAERRYGYTF. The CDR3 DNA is TGTGCCAGTAGCCCTCTCGGGACAGCCGAACGGCGCTATGGCTACACCTTC.

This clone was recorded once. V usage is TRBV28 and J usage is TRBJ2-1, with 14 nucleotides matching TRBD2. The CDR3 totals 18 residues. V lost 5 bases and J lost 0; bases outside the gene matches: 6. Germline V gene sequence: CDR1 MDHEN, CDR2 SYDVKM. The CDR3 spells CASSGLAGGVSSYNEQFF. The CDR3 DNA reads TGTGCCAGCAGTGGACTAGCGGGAGGTGTAAGCTCCTACAATGAGCAGTTCTTC.

CDR3 in amino acids: CASALLSGSSGNTIYF. In DNA, the CDR3 is TGTGCCAGCGCTCTTCTTTCAGGGTCCTCTGGAAACACCATATATTTT. The rearrangement uses TRBV11-3 and TRBJ1-3; TRBD1 might be the D (5 bases). Per germline, CDR1 SGHNT and CDR2 YENEEA. With 8 bases removed from V and 0 bases from J, the gap between germline ends came to 17 bases. CDR3 length: 16 residues.

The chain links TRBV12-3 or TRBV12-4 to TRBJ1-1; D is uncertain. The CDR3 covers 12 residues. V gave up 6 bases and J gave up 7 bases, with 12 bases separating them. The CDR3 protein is CASSPGGGEAFF. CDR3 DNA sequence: TGTGCCAGCAGCCCAGGTGGAGGTGAAGCTTTCTTT.

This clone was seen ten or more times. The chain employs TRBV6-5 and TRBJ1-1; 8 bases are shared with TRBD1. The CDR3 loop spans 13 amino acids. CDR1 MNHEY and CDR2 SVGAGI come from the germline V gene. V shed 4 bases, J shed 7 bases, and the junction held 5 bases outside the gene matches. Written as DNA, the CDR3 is TGTGCCAGCAGTTCCACCGGGACAGGTGAAGCTTTCTTT. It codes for CASSSTGTGEAFF.

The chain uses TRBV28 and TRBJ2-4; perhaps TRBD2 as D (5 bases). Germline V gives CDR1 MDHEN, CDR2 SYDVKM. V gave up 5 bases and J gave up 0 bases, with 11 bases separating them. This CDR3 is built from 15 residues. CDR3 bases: TGTGCCAGCAGTACCCTTGGACTAGCCAAAAACATTCAGTACTTC. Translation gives CASSTLGLAKNIQYF.

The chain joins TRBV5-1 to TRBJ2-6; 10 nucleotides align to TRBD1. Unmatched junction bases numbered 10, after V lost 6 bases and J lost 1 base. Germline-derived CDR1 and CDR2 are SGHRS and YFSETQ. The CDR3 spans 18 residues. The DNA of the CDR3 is TGCGCCAGCACGCTATCCAGACAGGGGGCGTCTGGGGCCAACGTCCTGACTTTC. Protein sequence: CASTLSRQGASGANVLTF.

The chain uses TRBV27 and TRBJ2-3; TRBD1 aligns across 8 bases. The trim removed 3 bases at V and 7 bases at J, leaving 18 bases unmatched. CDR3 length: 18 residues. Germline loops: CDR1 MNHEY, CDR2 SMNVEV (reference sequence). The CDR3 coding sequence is TGTGCCAGCAGTTTTCAGGGGGCGATGGGGGGAGCAGGAAATACGCAGTATTTT. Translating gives CASSFQGAMGGAGNTQYF.

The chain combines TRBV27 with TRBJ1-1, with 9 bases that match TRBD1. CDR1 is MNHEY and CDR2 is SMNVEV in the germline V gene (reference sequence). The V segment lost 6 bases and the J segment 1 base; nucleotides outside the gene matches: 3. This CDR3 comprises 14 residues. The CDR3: CASSPDRGNTEAFF. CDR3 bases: TGTGCCAGCAGCCCGGACAGGGGGAACACTGAAGCTTTCTTT.

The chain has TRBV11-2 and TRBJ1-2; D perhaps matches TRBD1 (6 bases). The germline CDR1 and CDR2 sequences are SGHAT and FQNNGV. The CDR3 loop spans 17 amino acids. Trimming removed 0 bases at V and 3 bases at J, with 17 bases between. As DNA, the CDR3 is TGTGCCAGCAGCTTAGATTCCCGCGGGGGCGGTTACTATGGCTACACCTTC. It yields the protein CASSLDSRGGGYYGYTF.

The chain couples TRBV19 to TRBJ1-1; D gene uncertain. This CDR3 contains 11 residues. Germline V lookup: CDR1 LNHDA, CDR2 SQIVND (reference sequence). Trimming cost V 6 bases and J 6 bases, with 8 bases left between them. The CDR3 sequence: CASSSGPEAFF. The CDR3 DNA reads TGTGCCAGTAGCTCAGGCCCTGAAGCTTTCTTT.

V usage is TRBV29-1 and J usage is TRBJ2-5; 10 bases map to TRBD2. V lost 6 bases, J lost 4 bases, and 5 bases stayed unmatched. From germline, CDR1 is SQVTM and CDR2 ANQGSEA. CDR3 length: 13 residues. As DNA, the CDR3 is TGCAGCGTGAAGCGGGAGGGTGTAGAGACCCAGTACTTC. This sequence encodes CSVKREGVETQYF.